This T cell receptor beta chain was identified in a study of Ad26.COV2.S vaccination and SARS-CoV-2 variants. The V gene's germline CDR1 is SQVTM and CDR2 ANQGSEA. This CDR3 spans 13 amino acids. Trimming shortened V by 1 base and J by 4 bases, and 10 bases separated the two germline ends. Data came from immunoSEQ multiplex PCR; TCRdb stores just in-frame clones and leaves some out. The repertoire consists of just over 350,000 clones, with around 84% occurring once and the leading ten covering about 3.5%. Sample treatment: roughly 18 received Ad26.COV2.S at low or high dose, single or two shots; five or six received placebo; per-sample allocation not given. On day 63 after the first injection, vaccine and placebo recipients gave samples.

The TCR sequence derives from a person between 18 and 59 years old who received the Ad26.COV2.S COVID-19 vaccine or a placebo. The source material was peripheral blood, sampled in a trial of Ad26.COV2.S vaccine versus placebo. The chain links TRBV29-1 to TRBJ1-2; D is perhaps TRBD1 (5 bases). CDR3 protein: CSVEGGATYGYTF. The CDR3 DNA is TGCAGCGTTGAAGGGGGCGCCACCTATGGCTACACCTTC. Full variable domain (outside the CDR3, taken from reference TRBV29-1 and TRBJ1-2): SAVISQKPSRDICQRGTSLTIQCQVDSQVTMMFWYRQQPGQSLTLIATANQGSEATYESGFVIDKFPISRPNLTFSTLTVSNMSPEDSSIYLCSVEGGATYGYTFGSGTRLTVV.